This T cell receptor beta chain was sequenced in a study of lymphopenia after photon versus proton radiotherapy. Overall study results and limits: Oligoclonal CD8+ Temra expansion after nadir drove photon patients' diversity drop.

In the case of this clone: Its target is unknown.

Germline V gene data show CDR1 as SEHNR and CDR2 as FQNEAQ (reference sequence). The CDR3 runs to 15 residues. Trimming pared 3 bases from V and 5 bases from J, leaving 11 bases between. Profiled with immunoSEQ multiplex PCR; TCRdb holds only in-frame clones, not every one. Seen here are about 25,000 clones, roughly 89% observed once, and the top ten hold less than 20%. J is TRBJ1-6 and V is TRBV7-9; tentatively, D is TRBD1 (5 bases). Sequences were derived from peripheral blood, sampled from a patient treated with photon-based radiotherapy. The receptor was derived from a man aged 50 to 59 with gastric cancer. CDR3 bases: TGTGCCAGCAGCTTTTTTGACAGCAATAATTCACCCCTCCACTTT. Encoded protein: CASSFFDSNNSPLHF.